The 27 T cell receptor beta chains below come from one sample, sequenced in a study of control samples from healthy donors and cancer patients. Produced via immunoSEQ multiplex PCR; TCRdb's table is partial and in-frame only. The table lists fewer than 120,000 clones, around 87% of them singletons. Sequenced sample: PBMCs. The receptors come from a woman aged 55-70 years with lung cancer.

V usage is TRBV5-4 and J usage is TRBJ1-5; maybe TRBD1 (5 bases). The germline V gene encodes CDR1 SGHNT and CDR2 YYREEE (reference sequence). V gave up 4 bases and J gave up 6 bases, with 17 bases separating them. The CDR3 sequence is 15 residues long. CDR3 region: CASSAEGQRSQPQHF. The CDR3, as DNA: TGTGCCAGCAGCGCGGAGGGGCAGCGGAGTCAGCCCCAGCATTTT. The variable domain in full, completed from reference TRBV5-4 and TRBJ1-5, reads ETGVTQSPTHLIKTRGQQVTLRCSSQSGHNTVSWYQQALGQGPQFIFQYYREEENGRGNFPPRFSGLQFPNYSSELNVNALELDDSALYLCASSAEGQRSQPQHFGDGTRLSIL.

This chain links TRBV5-1 with TRBJ2-1, with D possibly TRBD2 on 5 matching bases. The CDR3 consists of 12 residues. The V gene's germline CDR1 is SGHRS and CDR2 YFSETQ. Trimming shortened V by 7 bases and J by 8 bases, and 13 bases separated the two germline ends. This chain's CDR3 is CASRLTGDEQFF. CDR3 DNA sequence: TGCGCCAGCCGACTAACTGGGGATGAGCAGTTCTTC.

This clone was observed a single time. This sequence joins TRBV5-1 and TRBJ2-7, with D possibly TRBD2 on 5 matching bases. This CDR3 has 17 amino acids. Germline V gene data show CDR1 as SGHRS and CDR2 as YFSETQ. The ends were cut back, 0 bases at V and 5 bases at J, with 21 bases in the middle. The chain's CDR3 is CASSLVRRQEVANEQYF. The CDR3 nucleotides are TGCGCCAGCAGCTTGGTAAGACGGCAGGAGGTCGCGAACGAGCAGTACTTC. Supplemented by reference TRBV5-1 and TRBJ2-7, the full variable domain reads KAGVTQTPRYLIKTRGQQVTLSCSPISGHRSVSWYQQTPGQGLQFLFEYFSETQRNKGNFPGRFSGRQFSNSRSEMNVSTLELGDSALYLCASSLVRRQEVANEQYFGPGTRLTVT.

J is TRBJ1-3 and V is TRBV6-1, with D tentatively TRBD1 (6 bases). Trimming stripped 3 bases from V and 0 bases from J, with 15 bases between. The CDR3 is 17 amino acids. CDR1 and CDR2 from the germline V gene are MNHNS and SASEGT. CDR3 region: CASSEPGQPYSGNTIYF. The CDR3, as DNA: TGTGCCAGCAGTGAGCCCGGACAGCCTTACTCTGGAAACACCATATATTTT.

V gene TRBV27 combines with J gene TRBJ1-5; D unclear. The germline CDR1 and CDR2 sequences are MNHEY and SMNVEV (reference sequence). Trimming left V 6 bases short and J 7 bases short, with 19 bases between. The CDR3 consists of 15 residues. The CDR3 reads CASSALGGLRQPQHF. The DNA of the CDR3 is TGTGCCAGCAGCGCTCTCGGAGGTCTCAGGCAGCCCCAGCATTTT.

The V gene is TRBV27, the J gene TRBJ2-1, with 7 bases that match TRBD1. The V gene's germline CDR1 is MNHEY and CDR2 SMNVEV (reference sequence). Trimming cost V 4 bases and J 0 bases; bases outside gene matches: 6. CDR3 size: 16 residues. CDR3 region: CASSSGQQSSYNEQFF. CDR3 nucleotides: TGTGCCAGCAGTTCGGGACAGCAGAGCTCCTACAATGAGCAGTTCTTC.

V usage is TRBV11-3 and J usage is TRBJ1-1; 10 bases are shared with TRBD1. Germline CDR1 reads SGHNT; CDR2 reads YENEEA. The CDR3 totals 12 residues. The ends lost 6 bases at V and 6 bases at J; junction bases unmatched: 1. CDR3 residues: CASRGTGAEAFF. CDR3 nucleotides: TGTGCCAGCAGGGGGACAGGGGCTGAAGCTTTCTTT.

The chain has TRBV24-1 and TRBJ1-3; D unclear. CDR1 is KGHDR, CDR2 SFDVKD, per germline. Trimming took off 9 bases at V and 0 bases at J, with 8 bases between the two ends. The length of the CDR3 is 13 residues. CDR3 sequence reads: CATLISSGNTIYF. The CDR3 nucleotides read TGTGCCACCCTTATTAGCTCTGGAAACACCATATATTTT.

The chain combines TRBV5-1 with TRBJ2-7; TRBD1 matches at 8 bases. V gave up 4 bases and J gave up 1 base; unmatched junction bases: 10. The CDR3 consists of 16 residues. Germline assignment: CDR1 SGHRS and CDR2 YFSETQ. CDR3 amino acids: CASSPQAGQGSYEQYF. CDR3 in DNA: TGCGCCAGCAGCCCTCAGGCTGGACAGGGATCCTACGAGCAGTACTTC.

This chain connects TRBV6-5 to TRBJ2-5, with D tentatively TRBD1 (6 bases). The germline V and J ends were trimmed by 5 bases and 13 bases, with 20 bases remaining between them. The germline V gene has CDR1 MNHEY and CDR2 SVGAGI. The CDR3 runs 13 residues. This chain's CDR3 is CASSPQGFGALYF. CDR3 DNA: TGTGCCAGCAGTCCACAGGGTTTTGGTGCGTTGTACTTC.

The rearrangement links TRBV19 to TRBJ1-5; D not resolved. There are 18 residues in the CDR3. CDR1 and CDR2 (germline): LNHDA, SQIVND (reference sequence). The germline V and J ends were trimmed by 0 bases and 0 bases, with 15 bases remaining between them. CDR3 nucleotide sequence: TGTGCCAGTAGTATAGACCCCCCGGGATTGGGTAGCAATCAGCCCCAGCATTTT. Amino acid sequence: CASSIDPPGLGSNQPQHF.

This clone appeared a few times. This chain joins TRBV6-5 and TRBJ1-3; D gene unclear. The CDR3 sequence is 14 residues long. Trimming took off 5 bases at V and 0 bases at J, with 8 bases between the two ends. CDR1 and CDR2 from the germline V gene are MNHEY and SVGAGI. CDR3 residues: CASSMTVSGNTIYF. CDR3 in DNA: TGTGCCAGCAGTATGACTGTCTCTGGAAACACCATATATTTT.

This chain uses TRBV5-6 with TRBJ2-2; the match to TRBD2 covers 9 bases. V was clipped by 4 bases and J by 8 bases; unmatched bases: 6. CDR3 size: 14 residues. Germline loops: CDR1 SGHDT, CDR2 YYEEEE. The CDR3 DNA sequence: TGTGCCAGCAGCCTAATAGCGGGAGTGGGGGAGCTGTTTTTT. It is translated as CASSLIAGVGELFF.

The J gene is TRBJ2-1, the V gene TRBV10-3, with 14 bases fitting TRBD2. The CDR3 is made up of 15 amino acids. The J segment lost 8 bases and the V segment lost 7 bases, leaving 7 bases of the junction unmatched. In germline, CDR1 is ENHRY, CDR2 SYGVKD. The CDR3 region has the DNA TGTGCCATCACCTCGGGACTAGCGGGGGACCATGAGCAGTTCTTC. Protein: CAITSGLAGDHEQFF.

This clone was seen only a few times. The rearrangement joins TRBV18 to TRBJ2-1; unclear D gene. The germline V gene has CDR1 KGHSH and CDR2 LQKENI. V was shortened by 6 bases and J by 0 bases, with 12 bases between the two germline ends. CDR3 length: 15 amino acids. CDR3 in DNA: TGTGCCAGCTCCCCTGGCCCCAGCTCCTACAATGAGCAGTTCTTC. Translated, it gives CASSPGPSSYNEQFF.

The gene calls are TRBV15 and TRBJ1-5, with 7 nucleotides matching TRBD1. Germline assignment: CDR1 LNHNV and CDR2 YYDKDF (reference sequence). With V trimmed by 0 bases and J by 2 bases, 1 base remained unmatched. The CDR3 is made up of 15 amino acids. The CDR3 reads CATSREDRGNQPQHF. As DNA, the CDR3 is TGTGCCACCAGCAGAGAAGACAGGGGCAATCAGCCCCAGCATTTT.

CDR3 sequence: CASHDRGPNQPQHF. The CDR3 bases are TGTGCCAGCCATGACCGGGGACCCAATCAGCCCCAGCATTTT. J is TRBJ1-5 and V is TRBV28, with D tentatively TRBD1 (5 bases). The ends were cut back, 8 bases at V and 3 bases at J, with 14 bases in the middle. There are 14 residues in the CDR3. Per germline, CDR1 MDHEN and CDR2 SYDVKM.

The chain joins TRBV5-4 to TRBJ2-2, with 7 bases matching TRBD1. V trimming: 4 bases; J trimming: 2 bases; junction bases outside the gene matches: 5. CDR3 length equals 15 residues. Looked up from germline, CDR1 is SGHNT and CDR2 is YYREEE (reference sequence). The CDR3 here is CASSNRDRNTGELFF. In DNA, the CDR3 is TGTGCCAGCAGCAACCGGGACAGAAACACCGGGGAGCTGTTTTTT. The full variable domain, in which reference TRBV5-4 and TRBJ2-2 provide the parts outside the CDR3, is ETGVTQSPTHLIKTRGQQVTLRCSSQSGHNTVSWYQQALGQGPQFIFQYYREEENGRGNFPPRFSGLQFPNYSSELNVNALELDDSALYLCASSNRDRNTGELFFGEGSRLTVL.

This chain uses TRBV5-1 with TRBJ1-1; D unresolved. Trimming took off 4 bases at V and 7 bases at J, with 8 bases between the two ends. CDR3 size: 11 residues. Germline V gene data show CDR1 as SGHRS and CDR2 as YFSETQ. In DNA, the CDR3 is TGCGCCAGCAGCAAAGAAATTGAAGCTTTCTTT. Encoded protein: CASSKEIEAFF. Supplemented by reference TRBV5-1 and TRBJ1-1, the full variable domain reads KAGVTQTPRYLIKTRGQQVTLSCSPISGHRSVSWYQQTPGQGLQFLFEYFSETQRNKGNFPGRFSGRQFSNSRSEMNVSTLELGDSALYLCASSKEIEAFFGQGTRLTVV.

The chain combines TRBV28 with TRBJ2-1; 9 bases fit TRBD1. Germline loops: CDR1 MDHEN, CDR2 SYDVKM. The V and J ends lost 4 bases and 3 bases, in that order; junction bases with no gene match: 10. The CDR3 loop spans 17 amino acids. CDR3 loop: CASSSPPGQGNYNEQFF. CDR3 DNA sequence: TGTGCCAGCAGTTCACCCCCGGGACAGGGAAACTACAATGAGCAGTTCTTC.

The V and J genes are TRBV11-3 and TRBJ2-3; 14 bases fit TRBD2. The CDR3 runs to 16 residues. Germline loops: CDR1 SGHNT, CDR2 YENEEA. Trimming cost V 5 bases and J 4 bases; bases outside gene matches: 5. In nucleotides, the CDR3 is TGTGCCAGCAGCCATGGGACTAGCGGGAGCGCAGATACGCAGTATTTT. It codes for CASSHGTSGSADTQYF.

The chain employs TRBV7-2 and TRBJ2-2; D may be TRBD1 (6 bases). Germline V gives CDR1 SGHTA, CDR2 FQGNSA. This CDR3 has 12 amino acids. Trimming took off 5 bases at V and 8 bases at J, with 9 bases between the two ends. In DNA form, the CDR3 reads TGTGCCAGCAGCCCAGGGGTGGGGGAGCTGTTTTTT. It encodes CASSPGVGELFF.

This chain links TRBV19 with TRBJ1-2; weak D call: TRBD1 (6 bases). This CDR3 has 13 amino acids. Trimming removed 5 bases from V and 4 bases from J, with 11 bases in between. Germline assignment: CDR1 LNHDA and CDR2 SQIVND (reference sequence). The CDR3 spells CASSAGHFYGYTF. CDR3 nucleotides: TGTGCCAGTAGTGCGGGACACTTCTATGGCTACACCTTC.

The chain is built from TRBV9 and TRBJ2-2, with TRBD1 matching over 9 bases. Trimming removed 1 base from V and 3 bases from J; junction bases left unmatched: 7. The CDR3 consists of 17 residues. Germline CDR1 is SGDLS and CDR2 is YYNGEE. The CDR3 loop reads CASSVPQGTGYTGELFF. CDR3 DNA sequence: TGTGCCAGCAGCGTACCCCAAGGGACAGGGTACACCGGGGAGCTGTTTTTT.

This clone has only one observation. This chain joins TRBV19 and TRBJ1-2; a weak D match, TRBD1 (6 bases). CDR1 is LNHDA, CDR2 SQIVND, per germline (reference sequence). The CDR3 totals 14 residues. Trimming removed 6 bases from V and 0 bases from J, with 11 bases in between. This CDR3 reads CASSRRGANYGYTF. The DNA of the CDR3 is TGTGCCAGTAGCCGCAGGGGAGCTAACTATGGCTACACCTTC.

The gene calls are TRBV28 and TRBJ1-1; D gene uncertain. The CDR3 is 15 amino acids. CDR1 MDHEN and CDR2 SYDVKM come from the germline V gene. The ends were cut back, 5 bases at V and 0 bases at J, with 13 bases in the middle. Written as DNA, the CDR3 is TGTGCCAGCAGTCCCCGGAATCTCATGAACACTGAAGCTTTCTTT. This translates into CASSPRNLMNTEAFF.

A few counts support this clone. This chain links TRBV5-6 with TRBJ2-2, with unresolved D. Between the trimmed V and J ends, which lost 1 base and 1 base, there was a span of 5 bases. CDR3 length: 14 residues. Germline loops: CDR1 SGHDT, CDR2 YYEEEE. CDR3 protein: CASSLWGNTGELFF. The CDR3 region has the DNA TGTGCCAGCAGCTTGTGGGGGAACACCGGGGAGCTGTTTTTT.